This T cell receptor (beta chain) was retrieved from a study of T cells in Graves' hyperthyroidism and ophthalmopathy. RNA transcripts provided the source from which TCR beta CDR3 regions were amplified. Using the HTBI primer set, a first-round RT-PCR was run on the TCR CDR3. TCRdb called the multiplex PCR reads again in MiXCR, with one record for every CDR3 protein. This sample carries 390,000 or so distinct CDR3 sequences, approximately 14% of them seen once, and the ten largest clones take 13%. The origin of this receptor is a man younger than 30 with Graves' ophthalmopathy. Source material: blood.

The CDR3 reads CASSFGGGSRSSYEQYF. The CDR3 DNA reads TGCGCCAGCAGCTTCGGCGGTGGTTCTAGGAGCTCCTACGAGCAGTACTTC. The rearrangement joins TRBV5-1 to TRBJ2-7; D remains unclear. The CDR3 is 17 residues long. Germline CDR1 is SGHRS and CDR2 is YFSETQ. V gave up 2 bases and J gave up 0 bases, with 18 bases separating them.